This is a list of T cell receptor beta chains from one sample in a study of CD8 T cells in Susac syndrome. TCRdb reprocessed the immunoSEQ multiplex PCR reads via MiXCR and lists one record per CDR3 protein. The sample yields about 280,000 distinct CDR3 sequences, 85% seen once. Source material: CD8+ T cells from PBMCs. These receptors were collected from a human donor with multiple sclerosis. The conserved cysteine and the conserved F or W are not part of the CDR3 here. Fields, in order: clone size, V gene, CDR3 length, J gene, CDR3 protein. Not every row has a clone size; where given, it reads once, few, many or a size class.

>NA|TRBV28|17|TRBJ2-3
ASPPQEALAGEPPDTQY
>few|TRBV6-6|12|TRBJ1-5
ASSRTGEGQPQH
>once|TRBV3-1|13|TRBJ2-1
ASSQGLRADNEQF
>NA|TRBV6-2/TRBV6-3|11|TRBJ2-7
ASSYAQGDEQY
>NA|TRBV6-4|15|TRBJ1-5
ASSVEQGAGGSQPQH
>few|TRBV6-1|13|TRBJ2-7
ASSEVGGGPYEQY
>NA|TRBV6-1|11|TRBJ2-1
ASSRASYNEQF
>NA|TRBV30|13|TRBJ1-6
AWSVTREGNSPLH
>few|TRBV20-1|14|TRBJ2-4
SARDITGWAKNIQY
>NA|TRBV7-8|14|TRBJ2-4
ASSEDRGRDRNIQY
>NA|TRBV12-3/TRBV12-4|11|TRBJ1-2
ASSQLGLEGYT
>few|TRBV5-1|11|TRBJ1-2
ASSPGGFGGYT
>NA|TRBV12-3/TRBV12-4|10|TRBJ1-2
ASSLVPGGYT
>NA|TRBV7-3|12|TRBJ1-1
ASSLTSTGTEAF
>NA|TRBV30|14|TRBJ2-4
AWTGPGRESKNIQY
>NA|TRBV19|15|TRBJ2-1
ASSIDLPGRAWREQF
>NA|TRBV7-2|13|TRBJ1-4
ASSLLDRGNEKLF
>once|TRBV20-1|13|TRBJ1-2
SARDRGQGMGGYT
>NA|TRBV27|15|TRBJ2-1
ASSVGTSGTRPREQF
>NA|TRBV2|15|TRBJ2-6
ASYRRDRDSGANVLT
>NA|TRBV20-1|12|TRBJ2-7
SARKAKSSYEQY
>NA|TRBV28|13|TRBJ2-5
ASSAYREGAETQY
>NA|TRBV27|16|TRBJ2-2
ASSLSTSSSANTGELF
>NA|TRBV19|13|TRBJ2-1
ASSMMAGQYNEQF
>NA|TRBV4-1|15|TRBJ2-7
ASSQVAPPGAPCEQY
>NA|TRBV6-6|13|TRBJ2-1
ASSAGTEFYNEQF
>NA|TRBV30|10|TRBJ1-2
AFLEYSYGYT
>NA|TRBV7-9|14|TRBJ2-7
ASSARTSGMAYEQY
>NA|TRBV28|13|TRBJ2-5
ASSLRAGRQETQY
>once|TRBV27|16|TRBJ2-5
ASQKWGAPGPFPETQY
>NA|TRBV20-1|14|TRBJ2-5
SARFDSGSTQETQY
>NA|TRBV13|12|TRBJ1-4
ASSPSPSNEKLF
>NA|TRBV7-9|11|TRBJ2-2
ASAPPLPGELF
>NA|TRBV27|12|TRBJ1-5
ASSSGTSNQPQH
>NA|TRBV4-2|10|TRBJ2-1
ASSQDRGEQF
>NA|TRBV20-1|12|TRBJ2-7
SAGGTSRSYEQY
>NA|TRBV6-5|15|TRBJ2-7
ASSYTLHTLSSYEQY
>NA|TRBV7-8|10|TRBJ2-7
ASSGGTDEQY
>NA|TRBV28|13|TRBJ1-1
ASSLTTGGWTEAF
>NA|TRBV2|15|TRBJ1-5
ASSERGHLIRGQPQH
>NA|TRBV19|14|TRBJ2-2
ASNPENGPNTGELF
>NA|TRBV4-1|14|TRBJ2-7
ASSQDQRGISYEQY
>NA|TRBV2|13|TRBJ1-2
ASSGRNARQGGYT
>once|TRBV29-1|14|TRBJ2-3
SVEDRASGRGDTQY
>NA|TRBV20-1|12|TRBJ2-3
SVGVAFTTDTQY
>NA|TRBV29-1|8|TRBJ2-3
SAVKGREY
>NA|TRBV6-1|11|TRBJ1-2
AAGTHVLYGYT
>NA|TRBV20-1|12|TRBJ2-1
SAGTSGRIDEQF
>NA|TRBV5-5|13|TRBJ2-1
ASSWGLGPYNEQF